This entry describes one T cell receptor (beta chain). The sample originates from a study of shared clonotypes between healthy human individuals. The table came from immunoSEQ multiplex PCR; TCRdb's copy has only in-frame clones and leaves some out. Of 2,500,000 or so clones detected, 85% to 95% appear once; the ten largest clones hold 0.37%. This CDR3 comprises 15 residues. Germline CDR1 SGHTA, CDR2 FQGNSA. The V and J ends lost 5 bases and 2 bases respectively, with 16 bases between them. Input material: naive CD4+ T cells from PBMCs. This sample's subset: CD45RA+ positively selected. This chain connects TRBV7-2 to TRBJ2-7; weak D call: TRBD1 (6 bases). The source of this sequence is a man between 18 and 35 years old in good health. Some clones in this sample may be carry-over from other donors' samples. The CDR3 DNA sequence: TGTGCCAGCAGCCCTCCAGGGGCCAGGGCCTACGAGCAGTACTTC. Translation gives CASSPPGARAYEQYF.